Below are 8 T cell receptor beta chains sequenced from a single sample in a study of T cells in Graves' hyperthyroidism and ophthalmopathy. RNA transcripts yielded amplified TCR beta CDR3 regions. Initially, a first-round RT-PCR of the TCR CDR3 employed the HTBI primer set. TCRdb reprocessed the multiplex PCR reads with MiXCR, giving one entry per CDR3 protein. The repertoire includes about 420,000 distinct CDR3 sequences, about 13% of them detected once, and 4% to 6.5% sits in the top ten. Material for sequencing was blood. The source of these receptors is a young woman with Graves' hyperthyroidism.

This clonotype appeared a few times. As DNA, the CDR3 is TGTGCCAGCTCACGACGGACAGGGGAAGCTTTCTTT. The encoded protein is CASSRRTGEAFF. V is TRBV18 and J is TRBJ1-1, with TRBD1 matching over 8 bases. From germline, CDR1 is KGHSH and CDR2 LQKENI. The length of the CDR3 is 12 residues. V was pared by 4 bases and J by 8 bases, with 3 bases of the junction left unmatched. Together with reference TRBV18 and TRBJ1-1, the CDR3 gives the full variable domain: NAGVMQNPRHLVRRRGQEARLRCSPMKGHSHVYWYRQLPEEGLKFMVYLQKENIIDESGMPKERFSAEFPKEGPSILRIQQVVRGDSAAYFCASSRRTGEAFFGQGTRLTVV.

On this clonotype itself: This may be a read error, as it is one base from a much larger clone. This chain uses TRBV7-7 with TRBJ2-7; D is perhaps TRBD2 (6 bases). CDR1 is SSHAT and CDR2 is FNYEAQ in the germline V gene (reference sequence). This CDR3 region has 13 residues. The chain's CDR3 is CASSAGTRREQHF. DNA of the CDR3: TGTGCTAGCAGCGCCGGGACTCGGAGGGAGCAGCACTTC. Full variable domain (rest looked up from reference TRBV7-7 and TRBJ2-7): GAGVSQSPRYKVTKRGQDVTLRCDPISSHATLYWYQQALGQGPEFLTYFNYEAQPDKSGLPSDRFSAERPEGSISTLTIQRTEQRDSAMYRCASSAGTRREQHFGPGTRLTVT.

This clonotype was counted only a few times. The chain has TRBV6-1 and TRBJ1-5; D not resolved. The V end was cut by 0 bases, the J end by 4 bases, with 10 bases between. CDR1 is MNHNS and CDR2 is SASEGT in the germline V gene. CDR3 length: 15 amino acids. Here the CDR3 DNA reads TGTGCCAGCAGTGAAGCAACAGTCACTAATCAGCCCCAGCATTTT. Amino acid sequence: CASSEATVTNQPQHF.

The gene calls are TRBV5-1 and TRBJ2-5, with TRBD2 matching over 10 bases. The CDR3 spans 15 residues. V dropped 4 bases and J dropped 2; count of bases not matched to a gene: 5. Germline CDR1 is SGHRS and CDR2 is YFSETQ. The CDR3 reads CASSEGLAPQETQYF. CDR3 nucleotides: TGCGCCAGCAGCGAGGGACTAGCGCCTCAAGAGACCCAGTACTTC.

This clonotype was picked up many times. J is TRBJ2-2 and V is TRBV3-1; TRBD2 aligns across 12 bases. J gave up 4 bases and V 4 bases, and 7 bases lay outside the gene matches. From germline, CDR1 is LGHDT and CDR2 YNNKEL (reference sequence). The CDR3 is 17 amino acids. The CDR3 region has the DNA TGTGCCAGCAGCCCGGCTAGCGGGAGGGCCGTCACCGGGGAGCTGTTTTTT. Protein product: CASSPASGRAVTGELFF.

This clonotype came up many times. This chain links TRBV15 with TRBJ2-3, with D tentatively TRBD2 (5 bases). Germline V gene data show CDR1 as LNHNV and CDR2 as YYDKDF (reference sequence). CDR3 length equals 15 residues. Trimming left V 0 bases short and J 1 base short, with 8 bases between. DNA of the CDR3: TGTGCCACCAGCAGAGAAGGTAGCGGCACAGATACGCAGTATTTT. It encodes CATSREGSGTDTQYF.

This clonotype has ten or more counts. This chain joins TRBV6-1 and TRBJ2-7; 7 nucleotides match TRBD1. Germline V gene data show CDR1 as MNHNS and CDR2 as SASEGT. The CDR3 contains 15 residues. Unmatched junction bases numbered 13, after V lost 5 bases and J lost 6 bases. The CDR3 is CASSPARGQEAEQYF. In DNA form, the CDR3 reads TGTGCCAGCAGTCCGGCAAGGGGGCAGGAGGCCGAGCAGTACTTC.

This clonotype was recorded at least ten times. The V and J genes are TRBV28 and TRBJ2-5; TRBD1 matches 10 bases. This CDR3 spans 12 amino acids. The junction had 6 bases not matched to a gene; V was cut back by 8 bases and J by 9 bases. Germline V gene data show CDR1 as MDHEN and CDR2 as SYDVKM. In nucleotides, the CDR3 is TGTGCCAGCTATGGACAGGGGGTGGCCCAGTACTTC. It yields the protein CASYGQGVAQYF.